At least ten counts were recorded for the clone carrying this T cell receptor (beta chain). Its antigen is unknown. TCRdb re-analysed the reads in MiXCR, keeping a single row per CDR3 protein. In the table there are 270,000 or so distinct CDR3 sequences, 17% of which are singletons. This entry comes from a study of T cell repertoires in cytomegalovirus infection. Study overall: The public TCR beta signatures pointed to both CMV infection and matching HLA type.

Trimming removed 5 bases from V and 1 base from J, with 11 bases in between. Germline loops: CDR1 SGHTA, CDR2 FQGNSA. The CDR3 loop spans 14 amino acids. Findings and limits, study-wide: Clonotypes of TCR beta that were HLA-C-restricted and CMV-specific dominated the ex vivo response.

The chain has TRBV7-2 and TRBJ1-2; D remains ambiguous. This TCR came from a human donor in good health (CMV status not recorded). Some clones in this sample may be carry-over from other donors' samples. Source material: CD8+ T cells from PBMCs. The CDR3 sequence: CASSTYTHNYGYTF. DNA of the CDR3: TGTGCCAGCAGCACATATACACATAACTATGGCTACACCTTC.